This T cell receptor (beta chain) is drawn from a study of CD8 T cell repertoires and HIV-1 epitope variants. Overall study: Twenty-five autologous and known Gag and Nef epitope variant peptides each stimulated T cells separately. Cultures ran around ten days, with IL-2, IL-7 and IL-15 added on days 3 and 7. Equal numbers of autologous T cell-negative cells presented antigen to enriched T cells. Study findings and constraints: Roughly ten TCR beta clonotypes were antigen-specific, six apparently recognizing autologous or escape variants.

Clones were read by immunoSEQ multiplex PCR, and TCRdb kept only the in-frame ones, dropping some. In the table there are around 7,000 clones, 60% to 75% of which are singletons. Remarks on this clone: Its antigen is as yet unknown.

This TCR was recovered from a male donor with HIV. Source material: cultured CD8+ T cells derived from PBMCs.

The CDR3 loop reads CASRTQGATDTQYF. For the CDR3, the DNA is TGTGCCAGCCGGACACAGGGGGCCACAGATACGCAGTATTTT. The V call is TRBV27, the J call TRBJ2-3; 9 bases are a match to TRBD1. The CDR3 consists of 14 residues. Germline V gene lookup returns CDR1 MNHEY and CDR2 SMNVEV (reference sequence). With 8 bases clipped from V and 2 bases from J, the junction kept 5 bases outside the gene matches.